What follows are 20 T cell receptor beta chains derived from one specimen sequenced in a study of shared T cell receptors in the human thymus. Clones were sequenced by immunoSEQ multiplex PCR, and TCRdb holds only the in-frame ones, with some missing. The data contain hundreds of thousands of clones, more than 75% of them singletons. The same data also contributed to another study, on human thymus T cells.

The material sequenced was thymocytes. These receptors were obtained from a boy in the first two years of life with a congenital heart defect.

The chain recombines TRBV7-3 with TRBJ2-1; TRBD2 matches 8 bases. From germline, CDR1 is SGHTA and CDR2 FQGTGA. This CDR3 contains 15 residues. Trimming took 3 bases from V and 4 from J; bases not matched to a gene: 5. The CDR3: CASSLWAGGYNEQFF. CDR3 nucleotides: TGTGCCAGCAGCTTGTGGGCGGGGGGTTACAATGAGCAGTTCTTC.

Notes on this clone: The junction departs from the called germline gene at one end, perhaps through a read error. The rearrangement links TRBV7-7 to TRBJ1-6; the D is unclear. The CDR3 consists of 17 residues. Germline V gene lookup returns CDR1 SSHAT and CDR2 FNYEAQ (reference sequence). The CDR3 region has the DNA TGTGCTAGCAGCTTAGATAGAGGATTTCGGGATTATTCACCCCTCCACTTT. This translates into CASSLDRGFRDYSPLHF.

Here the CDR3 reads CASSVEGPGPTDTQYF. The CDR3 DNA is TGTGCCAGCAGCGTAGAAGGCCCAGGCCCCACAGATACGCAGTATTTT. This chain joins TRBV9 and TRBJ2-3; D not resolved. The CDR3 has 16 amino acids. Per germline, CDR1 SGDLS and CDR2 YYNGEE. V lost 0 bases and J 2 bases, leaving 13 bases between the germline ends.

The chain combines TRBV5-8 with TRBJ2-2; D not certain. CDR1 SGHTS and CDR2 YDEGEE come from the germline V gene. The CDR3 totals 13 residues. Trimming pared 5 bases from V and 13 bases from J, leaving 18 bases between. CDR3 region: CASRGRPNLRLFF. CDR3 bases: TGTGCCAGCAGGGGCAGGCCTAACCTCAGGCTGTTTTTT. The complete variable domain, with remaining parts taken from reference TRBV5-8 and TRBJ2-2, reads EAGVTQSPTHLIKTRGQQATLRCSPISGHTSVYWYQQALGLGLQFLLWYDEGEERNRGNFPPRFSGRQFPNYSSELNVNALELEDSALYLCASRGRPNLRLFFGEGSRLTVL.

The chain uses TRBV5-8 and TRBJ2-1, with D perhaps matching TRBD2 (6 bases). This CDR3 has 18 residues. Trimming cost V 3 bases and J 0 bases, with 19 bases left between them. CDR1 and CDR2 (germline): SGHTS, YDEGEE. The DNA for the CDR3 is TGTGCCAGCAGCTCCAAAACCGGGACTGGAGGCTCCTACAATGAGCAGTTCTTC. It codes for CASSSKTGTGGSYNEQFF.

The V call is TRBV6-5, the J call TRBJ2-7; weak D call: TRBD2 (7 bases). Germline-derived CDR1 and CDR2 are MNHEY and SVGAGI. This CDR3 has 14 residues. Trimming removed 5 bases at V and 2 bases at J, with 13 bases between. CDR3 nucleotide sequence: TGTGCCAGCAGTGAACGGGGGGCTACCTACGAGCAGTACTTC. This codes for CASSERGATYEQYF.

The V and J genes are TRBV25-1 and TRBJ1-1; unclear D gene. Germline CDR1 reads MGHDK; CDR2 reads SYGVNS. Trimming cost V 0 bases and J 4 bases, with 6 bases left between them. The length of the CDR3 is 13 residues. CDR3 residues: CASSEYQFTEAFF. The CDR3 DNA follows: TGTGCCAGCAGTGAATATCAGTTCACTGAAGCTTTCTTT.

The chain uses TRBV7-9 and TRBJ1-2; the match to TRBD1 covers 7 bases. Trimming removed 11 bases from V and 0 bases from J; junction bases left unmatched: 12. CDR1 is SEHNR and CDR2 is FQNEAQ in the germline V gene (reference sequence). This CDR3 comprises 15 residues. The CDR3 region has the DNA TGTGCCGTGCGTCCTGCCAGGGGGACTAACTATGGCTACACCTTC. This codes for CAVRPARGTNYGYTF.

V gene TRBV5-1 combines with J gene TRBJ2-7; TRBD2 matches at 14 bases. The germline gives CDR1 SGHRS, CDR2 YFSETQ. The J segment lost 1 base and the V segment lost 2 bases, leaving 2 bases of the junction unmatched. The CDR3 is 16 amino acids. CDR3 amino acids: CASSLGLAGGSYEQYF. As DNA, the CDR3 is TGCGCCAGCAGCTTAGGACTAGCGGGGGGTTCCTACGAGCAGTACTTC.

The rearrangement uses TRBV6-1 and TRBJ2-1; TRBD2 might be the D (5 bases). Germline V gene data show CDR1 as MNHNS and CDR2 as SASEGT. The CDR3 is 15 residues long. V was trimmed by 6 bases and J by 6 bases, leaving 18 bases between them. The DNA for the CDR3 is TGTGCCAGCAGCCCCTTGACCGAACGGGGCAATGAGCAGTTCTTC. Residues: CASSPLTERGNEQFF.

The chain is built from TRBV14 and TRBJ2-1; D possibly corresponds to TRBD2 (7 bases). Looked up from germline, CDR1 is SGHDN and CDR2 is FVKESK. The CDR3 sequence is 14 residues long. The V and J ends lost 1 base and 7 bases respectively, with 11 bases between them. The CDR3 here is CASSQVKGGNEQFF. The CDR3 DNA reads TGTGCCAGCAGCCAAGTAAAGGGGGGGAATGAGCAGTTCTTC.

The rearrangement links TRBV10-3 to TRBJ2-1; D may be TRBD1 (5 bases). The CDR3 has 14 amino acids. Germline lookup yields CDR1 ENHRY and CDR2 SYGVKD. The germline V and J ends were trimmed by 5 bases and 7 bases, with 15 bases remaining between them. The CDR3 reads CAISTPDRGNEQFF. The CDR3 nucleotides read TGTGCCATCAGTACCCCAGACAGAGGTAATGAGCAGTTCTTC.

As DNA, the CDR3 is TGTGCCAGCAGTGAAGCCCAGGGGCTCATTTTTGAAGCTTTCTTT. This sequence encodes CASSEAQGLIFEAFF. The chain has TRBV2 and TRBJ1-1; tentatively, D is TRBD1 (6 bases). The germline V gene encodes CDR1 SNHLY and CDR2 FYNNEI. The CDR3 consists of 15 residues. Trimming pared 0 bases from V and 7 bases from J, leaving 15 bases between.

V usage is TRBV5-1 and J usage is TRBJ1-4, with 10 bases lining up with TRBD1. CDR1 and CDR2 from the germline V gene are SGHRS and YFSETQ. V gave up 4 bases and J gave up 8 bases; unmatched junction bases: 5. The CDR3 runs 14 residues. CDR3 residues: CASSTGTGEEKLFF. The CDR3 region has the DNA TGCGCCAGCAGCACCGGGACAGGGGAAGAAAAACTGTTTTTT.

The chain uses TRBV29-1 and TRBJ2-2; D remains ambiguous. V was clipped by 4 bases and J by 7 bases, with 16 bases between them. Germline V gene data show CDR1 as SQVTM and CDR2 as ANQGSEA. The CDR3 is 14 amino acids. The CDR3: CSVGLRGPGGELFF. The CDR3, as DNA: TGCAGCGTTGGTTTACGAGGTCCCGGCGGGGAGCTGTTTTTT.

In this sample, this clone turned up once. V and J are TRBV5-1 and TRBJ1-2; possibly TRBD1 for D (5 bases). Trimming took 3 bases from V and 1 from J, leaving 13 bases between them. The CDR3 is 15 residues long. Germline CDR1 and CDR2: SGHRS and YFSETQ. CDR3 protein: CASSSTQGFNYGYTF. The CDR3 DNA reads as TGCGCCAGCAGCTCCACTCAGGGTTTTAACTATGGCTACACCTTC.

J is TRBJ2-6 and V is TRBV7-2, with 7 bases that match TRBD2. CDR1 SGHTA and CDR2 FQGNSA come from the germline V gene. The J segment lost 0 bases and the V segment lost 0 bases, leaving 8 bases of the junction unmatched. This CDR3 comprises 19 residues. The CDR3 nucleotides read TGTGCCAGCAGCTTAGCTCAGACTAGCCTAAGCTCTGGGGCCAACGTCCTGACTTTC. Encoded protein: CASSLAQTSLSSGANVLTF.

This rearrangement joins TRBV7-2 to TRBJ2-1; 15 bases match TRBD2. The germline gives CDR1 SGHTA, CDR2 FQGNSA. With V trimmed by 4 bases and J by 9 bases, 4 bases remained unmatched. The CDR3 contains 15 residues. The CDR3 is CASSSGTSGRCEQFF. The CDR3 bases are TGTGCCAGCAGCTCCGGGACTAGCGGGAGGTGTGAGCAGTTCTTC. Supplemented by reference TRBV7-2 and TRBJ2-1, the full variable domain reads GAGVSQSPSNKVTEKGKDVELRCDPISGHTALYWYRQSLGQGLEFLIYFQGNSAPDKSGLPSDRFSAERTGGSVSTLTIQRTQQEDSAVYLCASSSGTSGRCEQFFGPGTRLTVL.

The rearrangement links TRBV12-5 to TRBJ2-7; D may be TRBD2 (6 bases). V dropped 1 base and J dropped 3 bases, with 7 bases sitting between them. Germline lookup yields CDR1 LGHNT and CDR2 FRNRAP. The CDR3 contains 13 residues. This chain's CDR3 is CASGLEGLYEQYF. The CDR3 bases are TGTGCTAGTGGTTTGGAGGGACTCTACGAGCAGTACTTC.

The V and J genes are TRBV4-3 and TRBJ1-2; a possible D gene is TRBD1 (5 bases). Germline CDR1 and CDR2: LGHNA and YSLEER. The CDR3 sequence is 16 residues long. Between the trimmed V and J ends, which lost 1 base and 4 bases, there was a span of 16 bases. CDR3 DNA: TGCGCCAGCAGCCAAGTTGCGGGACGTTGCTCCTATGGCTACACCTTC. This sequence encodes CASSQVAGRCSYGYTF.